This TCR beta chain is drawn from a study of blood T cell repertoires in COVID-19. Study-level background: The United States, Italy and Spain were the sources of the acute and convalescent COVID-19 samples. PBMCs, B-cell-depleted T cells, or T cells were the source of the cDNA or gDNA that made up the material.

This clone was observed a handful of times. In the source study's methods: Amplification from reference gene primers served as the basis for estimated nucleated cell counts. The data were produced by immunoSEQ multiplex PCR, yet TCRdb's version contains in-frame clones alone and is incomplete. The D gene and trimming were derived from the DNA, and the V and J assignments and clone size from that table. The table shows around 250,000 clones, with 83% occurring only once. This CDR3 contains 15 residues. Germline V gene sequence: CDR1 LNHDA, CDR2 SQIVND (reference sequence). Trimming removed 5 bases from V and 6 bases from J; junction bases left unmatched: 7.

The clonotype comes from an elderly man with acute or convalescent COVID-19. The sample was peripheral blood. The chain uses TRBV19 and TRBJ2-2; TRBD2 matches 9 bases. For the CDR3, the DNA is TGTGCCAGTAGTGTTGACTCTAGCGGGGCCGGGGAGCTGTTTTTT. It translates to CASSVDSSGAGELFF.